The TCR beta chain described here comes from a study of OX40 agonist ivuxolimab in advanced cancers. The CDR3 contains 15 residues. Germline CDR1 WNHNN, CDR2 SYGVQD (reference sequence). V lost 3 bases, J lost 4 bases, and 14 bases lay in between. This table comes from immunoSEQ multiplex PCR, and its TCRdb copy is limited to in-frame clones, with some not included. The sample shows roughly 12,000 clones, about 87% of them seen only once. The receptor was isolated from an adult with an advanced solid tumor such as melanoma, head and neck, liver or kidney cancer. The rearrangement joins TRBV10-1 to TRBJ2-3; tentative D call: TRBD2 (6 bases). Sequencing used CD4+ or CD8+ T cells sorted from blood, obtained in a trial of the OX40 agonist ivuxolimab. The CDR3 coding sequence is TGCGCCAGCAGTGATCCTAGCGAAACGGCAGATACGCAGTATTTT. Its protein product is CASSDPSETADTQYF.